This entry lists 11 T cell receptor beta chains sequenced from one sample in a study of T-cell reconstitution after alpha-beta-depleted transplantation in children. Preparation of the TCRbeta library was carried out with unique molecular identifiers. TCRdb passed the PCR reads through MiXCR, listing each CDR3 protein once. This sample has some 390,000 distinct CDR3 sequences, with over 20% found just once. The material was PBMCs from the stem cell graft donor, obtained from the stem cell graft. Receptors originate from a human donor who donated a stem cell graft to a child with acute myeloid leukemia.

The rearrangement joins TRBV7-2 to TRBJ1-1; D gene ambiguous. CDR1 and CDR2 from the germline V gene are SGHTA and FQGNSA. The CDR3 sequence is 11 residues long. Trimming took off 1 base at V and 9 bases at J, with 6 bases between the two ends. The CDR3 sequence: CASSLVSQAFF. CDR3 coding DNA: TGTGCCAGCAGCTTAGTATCACAAGCTTTCTTT.

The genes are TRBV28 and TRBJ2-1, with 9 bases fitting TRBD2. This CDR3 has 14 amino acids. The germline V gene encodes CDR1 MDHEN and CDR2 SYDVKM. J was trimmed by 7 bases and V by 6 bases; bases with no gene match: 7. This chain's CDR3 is CASRVAGVRNEQFF. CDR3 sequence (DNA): TGTGCCAGCAGAGTAGCGGGAGTACGGAATGAGCAGTTCTTC.

The CDR3 protein is CASSVRGVEYEQFF. The CDR3 DNA reads TGCGCCAGCAGCGTCAGGGGCGTGGAGTATGAGCAGTTCTTC. V gene TRBV5-1 combines with J gene TRBJ2-1, with D perhaps matching TRBD1 (6 bases). This CDR3 spans 14 amino acids. Germline lookup yields CDR1 SGHRS and CDR2 YFSETQ. Trimming shortened V by 4 bases and J by 8 bases, and 16 bases separated the two germline ends.

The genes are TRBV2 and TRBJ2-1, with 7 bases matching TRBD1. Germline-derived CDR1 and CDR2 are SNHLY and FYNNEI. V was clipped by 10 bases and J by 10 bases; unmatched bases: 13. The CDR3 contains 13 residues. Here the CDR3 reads CATTLQGIGEQFF. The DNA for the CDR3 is TGTGCCACCACGCTACAGGGGATTGGGGAGCAGTTCTTC.

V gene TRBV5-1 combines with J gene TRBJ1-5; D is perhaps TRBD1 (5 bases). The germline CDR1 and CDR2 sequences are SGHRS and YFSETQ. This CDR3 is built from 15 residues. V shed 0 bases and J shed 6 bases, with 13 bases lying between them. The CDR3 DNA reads TGCGCCAGCAGCTTGGATCTAGGGGCAGGTCAGCCCCAGCATTTT. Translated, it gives CASSLDLGAGQPQHF.

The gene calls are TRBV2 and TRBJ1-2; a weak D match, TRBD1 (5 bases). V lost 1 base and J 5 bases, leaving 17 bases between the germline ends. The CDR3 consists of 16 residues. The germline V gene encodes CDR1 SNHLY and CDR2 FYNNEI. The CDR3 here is CASSEGVRGTFYGYTF. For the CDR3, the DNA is TGTGCCAGCAGTGAAGGCGTCCGGGGGACGTTTTATGGCTACACCTTC.

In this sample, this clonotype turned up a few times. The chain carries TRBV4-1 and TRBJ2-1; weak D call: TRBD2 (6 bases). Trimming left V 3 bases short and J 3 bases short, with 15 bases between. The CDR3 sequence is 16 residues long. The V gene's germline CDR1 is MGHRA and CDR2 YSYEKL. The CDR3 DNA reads TGCGCCAGCAGCCATTATAGGGGAGGTGGCTACAATGAGCAGTTCTTC. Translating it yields CASSHYRGGGYNEQFF.

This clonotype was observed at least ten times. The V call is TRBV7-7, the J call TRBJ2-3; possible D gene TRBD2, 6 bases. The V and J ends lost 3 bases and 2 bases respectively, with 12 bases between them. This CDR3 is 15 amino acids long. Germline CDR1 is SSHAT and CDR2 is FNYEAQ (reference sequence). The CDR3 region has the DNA TGTGCCAGCAGCTTGACTAGTGGTGACACAGATACGCAGTATTTT. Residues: CASSLTSGDTDTQYF.

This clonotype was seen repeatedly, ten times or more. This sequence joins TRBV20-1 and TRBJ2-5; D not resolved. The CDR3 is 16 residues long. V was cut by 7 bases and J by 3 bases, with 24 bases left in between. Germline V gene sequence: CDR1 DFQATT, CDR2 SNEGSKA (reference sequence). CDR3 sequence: CSVPIASSQPKETQYF. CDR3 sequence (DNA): TGCAGTGTCCCGATCGCCAGTTCCCAACCTAAAGAGACCCAGTACTTC.

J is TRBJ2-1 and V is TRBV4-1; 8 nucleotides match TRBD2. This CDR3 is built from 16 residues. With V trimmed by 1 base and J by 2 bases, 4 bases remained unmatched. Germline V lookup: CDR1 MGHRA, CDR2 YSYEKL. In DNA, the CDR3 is TGCGCCAGCAGCCAAGGTCCGGGAGGGCCCTACAATGAGCAGTTCTTC. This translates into CASSQGPGGPYNEQFF.

In DNA form, the CDR3 reads TGTGCCACCAGCAGTACCCCGGGACTAAGTAAGGATGAGCAGTTCTTC. Its translation is CATSSTPGLSKDEQFF. The rearrangement uses TRBV15 and TRBJ2-1; TRBD2 matches at 7 bases. CDR3 length equals 16 residues. The germline V gene has CDR1 LNHNV and CDR2 YYDKDF (reference sequence). After removal of 3 bases from V and 8 bases from J, the junction contained 13 bases not matched to a gene. Drawing the rest from reference TRBV15 and TRBJ2-1, the complete variable domain is DAMVIQNPRYQVTQFGKPVTLSCSQTLNHNVMYWYQQKSSQAPKLLFHYYDKDFNNEADTPDNFQSRRPNTSFCFLDIRSPGLGDTAMYLCATSSTPGLSKDEQFFGPGTRLTVL.